The present entry profiles one T cell receptor (beta chain) with its context. Construction of the TCRbeta library involved unique molecular identifiers. Using its own MiXCR run on the PCR reads, TCRdb lists one record per CDR3 protein. The table has about 400,000 distinct CDR3 sequences, roughly 20% seen once; the top ten hold around 4%. V dropped 0 bases and J dropped 5 bases, with 6 bases sitting between them. The CDR3 is 13 residues long. In germline, CDR1 is SEHNR, CDR2 FQNEAQ (reference sequence). These data belong to a study of T-cell reconstitution after alpha-beta-depleted transplantation in children.

This specimen was PBMCs from the stem cell graft donor, taken from the stem cell graft. The sequence derives from a human donor who donated a stem cell graft to a child with acute myeloid leukemia. The V and J genes are TRBV7-9 and TRBJ2-3; D gene unclear. The CDR3 DNA sequence: TGTGCCAGCAGCTTAGCGGCCCAAGATACGCAGTATTTT. It yields the protein CASSLAAQDTQYF.